The present T cell receptor beta chain was sequenced within a study of CD8 T cells in ankylosing spondylitis. Germline CDR1 is MNHEY and CDR2 is SMNVEV (reference sequence). Between the trimmed V and J ends, which lost 6 bases and 3 bases, there was a span of 18 bases. The length of the CDR3 is 16 residues. Points from the study as a whole: A TCR beta motif made of about eight highly homologous variants seemed typical of ankylosing spondylitis blood. The disease-linked clones had a CD8+ phenotype and low blood frequencies. Significant enrichment of disease-linked clones was reported in matched ankylosing spondylitis synovial fluid.

TCRdb re-called the 5' RACE reads through MiXCR, storing one row per CDR3 protein. The sample gives some 800,000 distinct CDR3 sequences, over 9.5% of which show up once; more than 0.5% is in the top ten. A word on this clonotype: Its target is not known.

The J gene is TRBJ2-1, the V gene TRBV27; possibly TRBD1 for D (5 bases). Sequenced: blood, either unsorted or a sorted T cell fraction (not recorded which). This receptor was taken from a male donor with ankylosing spondylitis. The CDR3 DNA is TGTGCCAGCAGAATCCAGGGTGGGCAATTCTACAATGAGCAGTTCTTC. Its translation is CASRIQGGQFYNEQFF.